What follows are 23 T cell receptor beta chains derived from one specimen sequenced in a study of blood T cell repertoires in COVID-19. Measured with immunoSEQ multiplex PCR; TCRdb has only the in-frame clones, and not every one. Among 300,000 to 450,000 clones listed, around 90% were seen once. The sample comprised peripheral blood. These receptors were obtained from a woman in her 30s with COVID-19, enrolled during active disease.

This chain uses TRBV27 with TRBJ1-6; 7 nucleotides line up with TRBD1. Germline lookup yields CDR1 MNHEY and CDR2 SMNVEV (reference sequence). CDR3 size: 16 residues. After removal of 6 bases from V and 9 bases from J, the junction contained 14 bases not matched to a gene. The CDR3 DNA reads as TGTGCCAGCAGAACTAGTCAGGGGGGAAATGGTTCACCCCTCCACTTT. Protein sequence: CASRTSQGGNGSPLHF.

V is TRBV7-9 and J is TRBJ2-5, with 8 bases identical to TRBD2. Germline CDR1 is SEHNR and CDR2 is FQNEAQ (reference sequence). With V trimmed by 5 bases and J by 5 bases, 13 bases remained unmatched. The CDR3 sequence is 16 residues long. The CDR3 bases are TGTGCCAGCAGCCAGCCGGGACCCGGGGGGGTGGAGACCCAGTACTTC. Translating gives CASSQPGPGGVETQYF.

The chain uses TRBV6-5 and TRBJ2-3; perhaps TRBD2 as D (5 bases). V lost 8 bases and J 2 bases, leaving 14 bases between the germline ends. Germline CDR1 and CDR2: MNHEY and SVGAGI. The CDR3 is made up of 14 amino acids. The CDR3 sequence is CASRRGSFTDTQYF. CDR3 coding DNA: TGTGCCAGCCGGCGAGGGAGCTTCACAGATACGCAGTATTTT.

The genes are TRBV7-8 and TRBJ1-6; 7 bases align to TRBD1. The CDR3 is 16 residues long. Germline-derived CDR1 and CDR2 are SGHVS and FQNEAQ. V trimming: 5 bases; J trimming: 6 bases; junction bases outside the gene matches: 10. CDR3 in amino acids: CASSRRQGIPNSPLHF. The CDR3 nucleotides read TGTGCCAGCAGCCGAAGACAGGGCATCCCTAATTCACCCCTCCACTTT.

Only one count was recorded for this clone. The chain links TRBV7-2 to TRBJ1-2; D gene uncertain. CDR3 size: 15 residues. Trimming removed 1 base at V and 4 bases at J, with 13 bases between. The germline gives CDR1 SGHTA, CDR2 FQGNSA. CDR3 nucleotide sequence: TGTGCCAGCAGCTTAGGCCAGGATGAATCCTATGGCTACACCTTC. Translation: CASSLGQDESYGYTF.

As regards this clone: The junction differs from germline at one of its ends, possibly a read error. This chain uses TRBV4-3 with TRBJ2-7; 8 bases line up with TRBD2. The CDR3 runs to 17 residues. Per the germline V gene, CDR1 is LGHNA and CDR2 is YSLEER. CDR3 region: CVSSQEASGSPSYEQYF. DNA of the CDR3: TGCGTCAGCAGCCAAGAGGCTAGCGGGTCTCCCTCCTACGAGCAGTACTTC.

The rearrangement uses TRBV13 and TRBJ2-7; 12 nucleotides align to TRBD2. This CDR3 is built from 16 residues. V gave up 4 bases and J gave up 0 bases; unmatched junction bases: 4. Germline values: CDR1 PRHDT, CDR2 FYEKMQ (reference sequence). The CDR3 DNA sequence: TGTGCCAGCAGCTCCACGACTAGCGGGGGCTCCTACGAGCAGTACTTC. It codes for CASSSTTSGGSYEQYF.

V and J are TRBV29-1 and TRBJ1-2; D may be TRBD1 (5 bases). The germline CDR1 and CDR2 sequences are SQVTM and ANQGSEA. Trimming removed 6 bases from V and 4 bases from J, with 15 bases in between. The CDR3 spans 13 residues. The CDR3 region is CSVGKQASYGYTF. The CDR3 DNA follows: TGCAGCGTGGGAAAACAGGCGAGCTATGGCTACACCTTC.

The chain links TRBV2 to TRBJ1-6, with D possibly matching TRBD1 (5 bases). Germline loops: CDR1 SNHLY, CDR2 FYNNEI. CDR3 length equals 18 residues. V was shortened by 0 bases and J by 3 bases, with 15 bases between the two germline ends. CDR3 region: CASSEARGKVGYNSPLHF. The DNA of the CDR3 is TGTGCCAGCAGTGAAGCGCGGGGGAAAGTCGGCTATAATTCACCCCTCCACTTT.

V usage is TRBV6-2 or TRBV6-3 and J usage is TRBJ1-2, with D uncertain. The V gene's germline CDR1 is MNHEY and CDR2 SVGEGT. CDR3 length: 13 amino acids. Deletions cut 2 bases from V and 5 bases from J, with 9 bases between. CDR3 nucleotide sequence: TGTGCCAGCAGTTACGAGGCAGCATATGGCTACACCTTC. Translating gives CASSYEAAYGYTF.

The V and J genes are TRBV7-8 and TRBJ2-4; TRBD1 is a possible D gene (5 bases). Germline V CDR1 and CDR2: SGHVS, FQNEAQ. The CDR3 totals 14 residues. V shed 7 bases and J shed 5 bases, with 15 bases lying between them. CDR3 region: CASMGWQGENIQYF. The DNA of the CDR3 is TGTGCCAGCATGGGGTGGCAGGGCGAAAACATTCAGTACTTC.

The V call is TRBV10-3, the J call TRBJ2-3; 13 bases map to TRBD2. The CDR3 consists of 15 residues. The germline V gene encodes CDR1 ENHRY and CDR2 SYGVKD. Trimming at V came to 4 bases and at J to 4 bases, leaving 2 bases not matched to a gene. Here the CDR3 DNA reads TGTGCCATCAGTGTAGGGACTAGCGGGGCAGATACGCAGTATTTT. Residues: CAISVGTSGADTQYF.

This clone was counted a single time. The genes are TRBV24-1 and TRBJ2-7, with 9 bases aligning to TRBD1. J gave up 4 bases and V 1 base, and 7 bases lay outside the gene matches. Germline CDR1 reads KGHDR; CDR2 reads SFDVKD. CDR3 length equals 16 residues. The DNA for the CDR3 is TGTGCCACCAGTGATTTCGGATATGGACAGGGGTACGAGCAGTACGTC. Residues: CATSDFGYGQGYEQYV.

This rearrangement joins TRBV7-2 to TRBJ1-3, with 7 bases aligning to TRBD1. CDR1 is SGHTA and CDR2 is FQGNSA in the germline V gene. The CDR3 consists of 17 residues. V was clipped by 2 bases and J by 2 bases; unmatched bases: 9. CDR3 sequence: CASSLMSLTGAGNTIYF. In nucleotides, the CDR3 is TGTGCCAGCAGCTTAATGAGTCTTACAGGGGCTGGAAACACCATATATTTT.

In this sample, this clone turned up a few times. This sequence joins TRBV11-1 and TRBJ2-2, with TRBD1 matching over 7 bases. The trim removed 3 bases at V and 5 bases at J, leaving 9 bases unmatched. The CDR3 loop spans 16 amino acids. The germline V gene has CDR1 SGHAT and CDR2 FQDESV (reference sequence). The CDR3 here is CASSLFAGTETGELFF. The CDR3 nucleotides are TGTGCCAGCAGCTTGTTCGCCGGGACAGAAACCGGGGAGCTGTTTTTT.

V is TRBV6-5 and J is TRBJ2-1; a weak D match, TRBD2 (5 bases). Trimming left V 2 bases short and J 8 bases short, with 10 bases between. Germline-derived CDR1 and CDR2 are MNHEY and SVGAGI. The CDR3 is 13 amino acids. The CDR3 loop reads CASSYNEGDEQFF. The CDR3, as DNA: TGTGCCAGCAGTTACAACGAGGGAGATGAGCAGTTCTTC.

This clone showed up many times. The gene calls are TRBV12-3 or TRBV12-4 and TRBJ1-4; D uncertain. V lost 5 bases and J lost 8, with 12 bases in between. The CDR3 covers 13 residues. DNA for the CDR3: TGTGCCAGCAGTCCAAGAGGCGCGGAAAAACTGTTTTTT. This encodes CASSPRGAEKLFF.

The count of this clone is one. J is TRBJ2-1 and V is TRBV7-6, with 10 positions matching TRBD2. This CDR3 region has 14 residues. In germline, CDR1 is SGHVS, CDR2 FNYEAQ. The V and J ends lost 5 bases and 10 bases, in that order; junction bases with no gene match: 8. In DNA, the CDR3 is TGTGCCAGCAGCGTCAGCGGGGGGGCTAAGGAGCAGTTCTTC. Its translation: CASSVSGGAKEQFF.

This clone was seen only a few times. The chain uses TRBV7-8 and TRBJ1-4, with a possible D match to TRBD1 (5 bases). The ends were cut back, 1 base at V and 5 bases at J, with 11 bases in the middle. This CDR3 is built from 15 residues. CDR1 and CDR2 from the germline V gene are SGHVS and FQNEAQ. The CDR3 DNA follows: TGTGCCAGCAGCTTAGTGGGGCAGGGAAATGAAAAACTGTTTTTT. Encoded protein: CASSLVGQGNEKLFF.

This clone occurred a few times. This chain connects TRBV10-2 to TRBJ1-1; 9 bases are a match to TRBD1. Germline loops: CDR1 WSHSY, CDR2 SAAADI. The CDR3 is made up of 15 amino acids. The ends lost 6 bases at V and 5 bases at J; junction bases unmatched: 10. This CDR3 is CASRDYRGRGTEAFF. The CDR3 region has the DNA TGCGCCAGCAGGGACTACAGGGGGCGGGGGACTGAAGCTTTCTTT.

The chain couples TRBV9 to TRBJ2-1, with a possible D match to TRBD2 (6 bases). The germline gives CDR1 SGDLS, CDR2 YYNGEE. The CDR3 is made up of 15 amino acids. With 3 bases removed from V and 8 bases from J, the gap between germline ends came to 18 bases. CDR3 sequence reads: CASSAEGRWEDEQFF. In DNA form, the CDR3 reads TGTGCCAGCAGCGCTGAGGGGCGTTGGGAGGATGAGCAGTTCTTC.

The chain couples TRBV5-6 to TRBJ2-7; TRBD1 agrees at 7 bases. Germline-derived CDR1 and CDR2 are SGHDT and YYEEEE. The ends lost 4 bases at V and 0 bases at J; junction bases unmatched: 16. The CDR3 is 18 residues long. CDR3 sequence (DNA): TGTGCCAGCAGCCTTGAAAGGGACGAGACAGGGAGCTCCTACGAGCAGTACTTC. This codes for CASSLERDETGSSYEQYF.

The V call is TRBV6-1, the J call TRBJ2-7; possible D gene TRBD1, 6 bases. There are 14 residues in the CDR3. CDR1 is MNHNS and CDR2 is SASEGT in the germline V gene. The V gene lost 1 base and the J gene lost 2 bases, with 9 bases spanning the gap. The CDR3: CASSEDDRPYEQYF. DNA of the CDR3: TGTGCCAGCAGTGAAGACGACAGGCCCTACGAGCAGTACTTC.